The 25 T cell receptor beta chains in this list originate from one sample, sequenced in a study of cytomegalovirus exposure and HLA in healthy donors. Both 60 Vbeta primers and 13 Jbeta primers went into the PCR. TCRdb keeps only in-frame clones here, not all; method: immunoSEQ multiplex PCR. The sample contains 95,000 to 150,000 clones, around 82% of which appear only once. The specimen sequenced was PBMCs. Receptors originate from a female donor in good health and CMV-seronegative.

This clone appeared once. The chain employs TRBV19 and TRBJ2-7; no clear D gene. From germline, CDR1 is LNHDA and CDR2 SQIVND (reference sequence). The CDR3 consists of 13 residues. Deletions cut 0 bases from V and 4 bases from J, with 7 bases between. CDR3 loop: CASSIDSRYEQYF. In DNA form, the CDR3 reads TGTGCCAGTAGTATAGATTCGAGATACGAGCAGTACTTC.

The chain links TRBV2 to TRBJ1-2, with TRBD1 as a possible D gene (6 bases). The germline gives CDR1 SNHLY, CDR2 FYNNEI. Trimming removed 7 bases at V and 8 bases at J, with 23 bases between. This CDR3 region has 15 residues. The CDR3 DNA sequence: TGTGCCAGCAAGGTACAGGGATTCATTTCTGCCGGCTACACCTTC. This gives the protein CASKVQGFISAGYTF.

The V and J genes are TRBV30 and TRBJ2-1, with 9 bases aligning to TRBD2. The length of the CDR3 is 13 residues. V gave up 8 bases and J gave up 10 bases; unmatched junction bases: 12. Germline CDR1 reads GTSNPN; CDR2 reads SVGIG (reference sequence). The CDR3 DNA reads TGTGCCCGAGAGATGACTAGCGGAGGCGAGCAGTTCTTC. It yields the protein CAREMTSGGEQFF.

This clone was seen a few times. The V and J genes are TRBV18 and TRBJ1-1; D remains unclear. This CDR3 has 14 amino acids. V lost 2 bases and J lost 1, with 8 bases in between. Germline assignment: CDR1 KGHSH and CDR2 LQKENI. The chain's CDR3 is CASSPGRENTEAFF. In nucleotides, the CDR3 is TGTGCCAGCTCACCAGGGAGGGAGAACACTGAAGCTTTCTTT.

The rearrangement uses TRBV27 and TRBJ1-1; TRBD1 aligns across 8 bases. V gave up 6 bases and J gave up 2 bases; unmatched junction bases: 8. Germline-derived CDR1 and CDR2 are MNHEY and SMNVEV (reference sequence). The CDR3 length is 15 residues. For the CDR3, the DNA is TGTGCCAGCAGCGTGATACAGGGGGACAACACTGAAGCTTTCTTT. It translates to CASSVIQGDNTEAFF.

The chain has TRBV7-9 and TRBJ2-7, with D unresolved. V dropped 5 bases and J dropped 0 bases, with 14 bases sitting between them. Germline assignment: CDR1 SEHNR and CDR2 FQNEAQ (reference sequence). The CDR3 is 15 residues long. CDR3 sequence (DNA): TGTGCCAGCAGCCCCAGCGCCCTGAGCTCCTACGAGCAGTACTTC. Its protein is CASSPSALSSYEQYF.

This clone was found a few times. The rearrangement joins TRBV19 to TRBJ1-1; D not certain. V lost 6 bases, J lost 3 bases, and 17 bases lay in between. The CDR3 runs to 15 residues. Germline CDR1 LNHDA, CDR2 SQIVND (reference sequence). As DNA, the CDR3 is TGTGCCAGTAGGCGGGGAGGCGGCGGGGACACTGAAGCTTTCTTT. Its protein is CASRRGGGGDTEAFF.

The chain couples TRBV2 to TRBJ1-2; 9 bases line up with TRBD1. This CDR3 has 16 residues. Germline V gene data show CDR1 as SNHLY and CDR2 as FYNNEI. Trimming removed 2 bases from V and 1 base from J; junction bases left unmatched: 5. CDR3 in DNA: TGTGCCAGCAGTGAATGGGACAGGGAAAGTAACTATGGCTACACCTTC. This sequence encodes CASSEWDRESNYGYTF.

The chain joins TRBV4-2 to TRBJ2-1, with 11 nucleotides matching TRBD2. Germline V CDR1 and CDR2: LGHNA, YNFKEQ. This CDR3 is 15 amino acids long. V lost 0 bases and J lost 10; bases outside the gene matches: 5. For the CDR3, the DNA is TGTGCCAGCAGCCAAGATTGGCTAGCGGGGGGAGAGCAGTTCTTC. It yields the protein CASSQDWLAGGEQFF.

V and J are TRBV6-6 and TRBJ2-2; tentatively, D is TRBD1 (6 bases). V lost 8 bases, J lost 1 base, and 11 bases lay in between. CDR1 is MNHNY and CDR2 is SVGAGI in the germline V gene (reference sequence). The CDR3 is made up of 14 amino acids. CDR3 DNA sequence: TGTGCCAGCGCCTTGGGACAGAACACCGGGGAGCTGTTTTTT. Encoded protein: CASALGQNTGELFF.

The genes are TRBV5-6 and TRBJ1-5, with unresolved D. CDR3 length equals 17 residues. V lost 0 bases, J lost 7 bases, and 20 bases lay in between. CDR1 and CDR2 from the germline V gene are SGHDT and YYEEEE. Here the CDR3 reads CASSLAGGGFAEQPQHF. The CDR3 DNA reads TGTGCCAGCAGCTTGGCGGGAGGAGGGTTTGCCGAGCAGCCCCAGCATTTT.

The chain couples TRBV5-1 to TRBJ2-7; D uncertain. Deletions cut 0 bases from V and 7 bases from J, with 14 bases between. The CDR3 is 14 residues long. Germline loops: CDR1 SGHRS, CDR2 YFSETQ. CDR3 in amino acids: CASSLEYSRKEQYF. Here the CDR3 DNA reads TGCGCCAGCAGCTTGGAGTACAGTCGGAAGGAGCAGTACTTC.

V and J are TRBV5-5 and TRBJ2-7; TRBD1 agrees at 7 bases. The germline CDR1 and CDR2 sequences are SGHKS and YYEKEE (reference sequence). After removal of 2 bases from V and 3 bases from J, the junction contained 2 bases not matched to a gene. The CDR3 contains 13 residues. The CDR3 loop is CASSFPGGYEQYF. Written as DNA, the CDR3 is TGTGCCAGCAGCTTCCCAGGGGGCTACGAGCAGTACTTC.

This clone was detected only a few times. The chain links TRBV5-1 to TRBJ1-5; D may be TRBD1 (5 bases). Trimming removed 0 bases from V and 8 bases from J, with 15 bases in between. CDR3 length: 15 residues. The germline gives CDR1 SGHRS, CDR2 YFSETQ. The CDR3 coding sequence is TGCGCCAGCAGCTTGGTCCCCGGGGGTGGTAAGCCCCAGCATTTT. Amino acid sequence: CASSLVPGGGKPQHF. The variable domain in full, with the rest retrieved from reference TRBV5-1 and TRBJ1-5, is KAGVTQTPRYLIKTRGQQVTLSCSPISGHRSVSWYQQTPGQGLQFLFEYFSETQRNKGNFPGRFSGRQFSNSRSEMNVSTLELGDSALYLCASSLVPGGGKPQHFGDGTRLSIL.

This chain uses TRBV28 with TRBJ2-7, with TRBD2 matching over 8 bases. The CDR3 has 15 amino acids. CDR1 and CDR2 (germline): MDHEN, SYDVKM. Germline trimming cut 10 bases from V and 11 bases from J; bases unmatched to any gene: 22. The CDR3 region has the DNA TGTGCCACCACCGCGGGGGGCGGGGGTCGCCCCTGGGAGTACTTC. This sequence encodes CATTAGGGGRPWEYF.

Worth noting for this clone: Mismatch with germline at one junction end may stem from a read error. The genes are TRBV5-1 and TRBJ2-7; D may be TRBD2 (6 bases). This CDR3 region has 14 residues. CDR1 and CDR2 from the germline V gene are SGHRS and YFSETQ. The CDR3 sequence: CASTRDSPWGEQHF. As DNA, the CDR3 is TGCGCCAGCACGAGGGACTCTCCTTGGGGCGAGCAGCACTTC.

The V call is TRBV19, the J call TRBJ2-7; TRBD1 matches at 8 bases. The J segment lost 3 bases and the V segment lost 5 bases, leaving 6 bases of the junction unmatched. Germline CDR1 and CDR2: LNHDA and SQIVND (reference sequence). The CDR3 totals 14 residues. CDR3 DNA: TGTGCCAGTAGTTCGCCGGGACAGGTCTACGAGCAGTACTTC. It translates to CASSSPGQVYEQYF.

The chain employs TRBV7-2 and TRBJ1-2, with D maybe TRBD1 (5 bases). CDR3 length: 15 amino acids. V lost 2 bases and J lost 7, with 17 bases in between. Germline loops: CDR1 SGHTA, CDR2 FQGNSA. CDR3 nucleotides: TGTGCCAGCAGCTTACCCCTAGGAGGGGCTAGTGGCTACACCTTC. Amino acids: CASSLPLGGASGYTF. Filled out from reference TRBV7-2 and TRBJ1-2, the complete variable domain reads GAGVSQSPSNKVTEKGKDVELRCDPISGHTALYWYRQSLGQGLEFLIYFQGNSAPDKSGLPSDRFSAERTGGSVSTLTIQRTQQEDSAVYLCASSLPLGGASGYTFGSGTRLTVV.

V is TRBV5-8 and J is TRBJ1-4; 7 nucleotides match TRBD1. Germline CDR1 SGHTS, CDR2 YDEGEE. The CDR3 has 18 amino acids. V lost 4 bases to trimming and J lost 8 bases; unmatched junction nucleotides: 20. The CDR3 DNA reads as TGTGCCAGCAGCAAGTTGGAGGGGGCGCTTCCTATTCGCGAAAAACTGTTTTTT. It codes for CASSKLEGALPIREKLFF.

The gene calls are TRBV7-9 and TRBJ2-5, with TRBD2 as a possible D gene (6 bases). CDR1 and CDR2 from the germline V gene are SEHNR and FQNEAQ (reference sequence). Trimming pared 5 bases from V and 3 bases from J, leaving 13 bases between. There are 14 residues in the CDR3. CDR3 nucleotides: TGTGCCAGCAGCCCTCCGGGAGCCGAAGAGACCCAGTACTTC. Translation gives CASSPPGAEETQYF.

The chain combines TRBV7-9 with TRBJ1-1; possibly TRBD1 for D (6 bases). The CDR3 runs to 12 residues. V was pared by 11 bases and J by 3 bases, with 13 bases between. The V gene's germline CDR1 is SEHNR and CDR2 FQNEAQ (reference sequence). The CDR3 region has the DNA TGTGCCGTCAGGCAGGGGTACACTGAAGCTTTCTTT. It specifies CAVRQGYTEAFF.

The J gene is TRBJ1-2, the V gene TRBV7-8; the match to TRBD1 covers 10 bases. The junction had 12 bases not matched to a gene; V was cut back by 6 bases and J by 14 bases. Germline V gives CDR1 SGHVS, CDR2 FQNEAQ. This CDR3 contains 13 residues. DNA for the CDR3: TGTGCCAGCAGAACCACGGGACAGGGGACTGGGACCTTC. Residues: CASRTTGQGTGTF.

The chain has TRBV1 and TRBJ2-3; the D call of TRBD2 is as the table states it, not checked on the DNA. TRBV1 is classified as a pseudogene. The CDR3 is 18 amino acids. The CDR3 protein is CTSSQFGSGGDVADTQYF. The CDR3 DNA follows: TGCACCAGCAGCCAATTCGGAAGCGGGGGGGACGTAGCAGATACGCAGTATTTT.

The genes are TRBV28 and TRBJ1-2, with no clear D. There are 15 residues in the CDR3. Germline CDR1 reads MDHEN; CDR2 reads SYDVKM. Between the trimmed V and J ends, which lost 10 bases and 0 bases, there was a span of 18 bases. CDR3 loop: CATLGRTNSNYGYTF. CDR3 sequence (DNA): TGTGCCACCCTAGGGAGAACGAACTCTAACTATGGCTACACCTTC.

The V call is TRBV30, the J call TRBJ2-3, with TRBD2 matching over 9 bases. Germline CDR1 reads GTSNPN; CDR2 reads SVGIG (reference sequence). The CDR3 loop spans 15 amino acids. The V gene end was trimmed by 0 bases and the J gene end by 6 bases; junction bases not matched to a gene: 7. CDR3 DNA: TGTGCCTGGAGTGTAAGGCGGGGGGGCCCTGATACGCAGTATTTT. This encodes CAWSVRRGGPDTQYF.